This T cell receptor (beta chain) was retrieved from a study of blood T cell repertoires in COVID-19. About the research overall: Samples taken during acute and convalescent COVID-19 were collected in the United States, Italy and Spain. Sources were T cells, B-cell-depleted T cells, or PBMCs; the material itself was cDNA or gDNA.

Germline CDR1 and CDR2: MDHEN and SYDVKM. After removal of 4 bases from V and 0 bases from J, the junction contained 13 bases not matched to a gene. The CDR3 sequence is 20 residues long. The authors' processing: Estimated nucleated cell counts came from reference gene primer amplification. The data were produced by immunoSEQ multiplex PCR, yet TCRdb's version contains in-frame clones alone and is incomplete. V, J and clone size reflect that table, while D and trimming were determined from the DNA. The data hold approximately 120,000 clones, with over 80% observed a single time. The chain uses TRBV28 and TRBJ2-2; 11 nucleotides agree with TRBD1. The receptor's source is a human donor in a cohort sampled during active COVID-19. Sequences were obtained from peripheral blood. The CDR3 sequence is CASSSQGGTGGYANTGELFF. CDR3 coding DNA: TGTGCCAGCAGTTCCCAAGGTGGGACAGGGGGATATGCGAACACCGGGGAGCTGTTTTTT. The full variable domain, rest sourced from reference TRBV28 and TRBJ2-2, is DVKVTQSSRYLVKRTGEKVFLECVQDMDHENMFWYRQDPGLGLRLIYFSYDVKMKEKGDIPEGYSVSREKKERFSLILESASTNQTSMYLCASSSQGGTGGYANTGELFFGEGSRLTVL.